This entry is about one T cell receptor (beta chain). Sequenced by immunoSEQ multiplex PCR; TCRdb stores in-frame clones only, minus some. The sample contains around 150,000 clones, 70% to 85% of which appear only once. The source of the sample is a study of blood T cell repertoires in COVID-19. CDR1 is SGHAT and CDR2 is FQNNGV in the germline V gene. The CDR3 has 16 residues. Trimming stripped 1 base from V and 0 bases from J, with 13 bases between. V usage is TRBV11-2 and J usage is TRBJ2-7, with unresolved D. The sample comprised peripheral blood. The sequence derives from an elderly woman with acute or convalescent COVID-19. Here the CDR3 DNA reads TGTGCCAGCAGCTTAGGCAGATTTGTCCCCTCCTACGAGCAGTACTTC. Translation: CASSLGRFVPSYEQYF.